The 27 T cell receptor beta chains given below trace back to one sample, sequenced in a study of regulatory and conventional T cells in RAG deficiency. The sorted conventional CD4+ T cells were CD25-low and CD127-high, with genomic DNA sequenced. Generated by immunoSEQ multiplex PCR, the TCRdb table keeps only in-frame clones and is missing some. Counted here are around 25,000 clones, approximately 96% occurring once; the ten biggest clones make up 1% to 1.5%. These data also formed part of another study, on regulatory T cells. That source adds: The PCR used 52 TRBV and 13 TRBJ primers.

The sequencing input was CD25- CD4+ T cells sorted from blood. Source of these receptors: a human donor in good health.

This sequence joins TRBV6-5 and TRBJ2-5; 8 nucleotides line up with TRBD1. The J call may be wrong; the DNA end is better matched by TRBJ2-7. Germline-derived CDR1 and CDR2 are MNHEY and SVGAGI. The CDR3 length is 14 residues. CDR3: CASSSPDRVYEQYF. CDR3 in DNA: TGTGCCAGCAGTTCCCCGGACAGGGTTTACGAGCAGTACTTC.

This chain joins TRBV7-2 and TRBJ1-6, with 9 nucleotides matching TRBD1. The CDR3 extends over 17 amino acids. The V gene end was trimmed by 2 bases and the J gene end by 9 bases; junction bases not matched to a gene: 11. Germline loops: CDR1 SGHTA, CDR2 FQGNSA. In DNA form, the CDR3 reads TGTGCCAGCAGCTTAACCGGGACAGGGCTCCAAGGTTCACCCCTCCACTTT. Translation gives CASSLTGTGLQGSPLHF.

CDR3 in amino acids: CASRGTGSYEQYF. The DNA of the CDR3 is TGTGCCAGTAGAGGGACAGGCTCCTACGAGCAGTACTTC. The chain couples TRBV19 to TRBJ2-7; 8 positions match TRBD1. J was trimmed by 0 bases and V by 6 bases; bases with no gene match: 1. The CDR3 runs 13 residues. Looked up from germline, CDR1 is LNHDA and CDR2 is SQIVND (reference sequence).

V gene TRBV5-1 combines with J gene TRBJ1-3; weak D call: TRBD1 (5 bases). The CDR3 totals 14 residues. CDR1 SGHRS and CDR2 YFSETQ come from the germline V gene. V lost 0 bases and J lost 6, with 10 bases in between. The CDR3 region has the DNA TGCGCCAGCAGCTTGGGGACATCTCAAAACACCATATATTTT. The encoded protein is CASSLGTSQNTIYF.

The chain recombines TRBV5-4 with TRBJ1-5; possibly TRBD1 for D (6 bases). The V gene lost 6 bases and the J gene lost 11 bases, with 18 bases spanning the gap. CDR1 and CDR2 from the germline V gene are SGHNT and YYREEE (reference sequence). This CDR3 comprises 13 residues. CDR3 residues: CASKGEKGTAQHF. CDR3 nucleotide sequence: TGTGCCAGCAAGGGGGAGAAGGGTACGGCCCAGCATTTT.

This sequence joins TRBV11-2 and TRBJ1-4; the match to TRBD1 covers 9 bases. Germline CDR1 and CDR2: SGHAT and FQNNGV. The CDR3 has 15 amino acids. V shed 5 bases, J shed 5 bases, and the junction held 6 bases outside the gene matches. CDR3 nucleotides: TGTGCCAGCAGCCCCCAGGGGACAGGGAATGAAAAACTGTTTTTT. This sequence encodes CASSPQGTGNEKLFF.

V is TRBV19 and J is TRBJ1-5, with a possible D match to TRBD1 (6 bases). The CDR3 consists of 15 residues. With 8 bases removed from V and 1 base from J, the gap between germline ends came to 15 bases. Germline V CDR1 and CDR2: LNHDA, SQIVND (reference sequence). The CDR3 nucleotides read TGTGCCAGTTTGGGGGGGCTTAGGAGCAATCAGCCCCAGCATTTT. Its translation: CASLGGLRSNQPQHF.

The chain employs TRBV5-4 and TRBJ1-6, with D possibly matching TRBD1 (5 bases). The CDR3 has 16 residues. CDR1 and CDR2 from the germline V gene are SGHNT and YYREEE (reference sequence). Trimming left V 4 bases short and J 5 bases short, with 16 bases between. CDR3 DNA: TGTGCCAGCAGCACAATCGGGCAGGGTGATAATTCACCCCTCCACTTT. Protein product: CASSTIGQGDNSPLHF.

The chain carries TRBV5-8 and TRBJ2-3; 10 positions match TRBD2. The germline V gene has CDR1 SGHTS and CDR2 YDEGEE. V shed 2 bases and J 1 base; nucleotides not matched to a gene: 13. The CDR3 loop spans 19 amino acids. CDR3 loop: CASSLPVDSGGIGTDTQYF. In DNA, the CDR3 is TGTGCCAGCAGCTTACCCGTTGATAGCGGGGGGATCGGCACAGATACGCAGTATTTT.

The genes are TRBV29-1 and TRBJ1-2; D is undetermined. Trimming took off 6 bases at V and 2 bases at J, with 13 bases between the two ends. CDR3 size: 13 residues. Germline V gene data show CDR1 as SQVTM and CDR2 as ANQGSEA. This chain's CDR3 is CSVPGNGNYGYTF. CDR3 in DNA: TGCAGCGTGCCCGGGAACGGAAACTATGGCTACACCTTC.

V is TRBV28 and J is TRBJ1-5; D is unclear. The CDR3 has 12 residues. The V end was cut by 3 bases, the J end by 5 bases, with 5 bases between. The V gene's germline CDR1 is MDHEN and CDR2 SYDVKM. Written as DNA, the CDR3 is TGTGCCAGCAGTTTGTTCGATCAGCCCCAGCATTTT. Translating it yields CASSLFDQPQHF.

The V call is TRBV19, the J call TRBJ1-1, with D maybe TRBD1 (5 bases). This CDR3 has 14 residues. The germline CDR1 and CDR2 sequences are LNHDA and SQIVND (reference sequence). Trimming pared 7 bases from V and 0 bases from J, leaving 12 bases between. Here the CDR3 reads CASTGGNLNTEAFF. CDR3 bases: TGTGCCAGTACCGGGGGAAACTTGAACACTGAAGCTTTCTTT.

This clone came up once. This rearrangement joins TRBV5-1 to TRBJ2-3; 11 nucleotides align to TRBD2. V gave up 4 bases and J gave up 2 bases; unmatched junction bases: 6. The CDR3 covers 16 residues. CDR1 is SGHRS, CDR2 YFSETQ, per germline. The CDR3 DNA reads as TGCGCCAGCAGCATGCTAGCGGGGGGCTTCACAGATACGCAGTATTTT. Translating it yields CASSMLAGGFTDTQYF.

This clone showed up just a few times. The chain employs TRBV10-3 and TRBJ1-3; no definite D call. V was cut by 5 bases and J by 1 base, with 6 bases left in between. This CDR3 has 13 residues. CDR1 and CDR2 (germline): ENHRY, SYGVKD. In nucleotides, the CDR3 is TGTGCCATCAGTCCGGGGTCTGGAAACACCATATATTTT. Amino acids: CAISPGSGNTIYF.

The chain recombines TRBV27 with TRBJ2-1; 8 positions match TRBD1. J was trimmed by 4 bases and V by 0 bases; bases with no gene match: 8. CDR3 length: 17 amino acids. Germline CDR1 reads MNHEY; CDR2 reads SMNVEV (reference sequence). CDR3 amino acids: CASSLSKNQGAYNEQFF. The CDR3 DNA follows: TGTGCCAGCAGTTTATCCAAAAACCAGGGGGCTTACAATGAGCAGTTCTTC.

Regarding this clone: The germline gene is not matched at one end of the junction; a read error may be the cause. This sample also contains other DNA sequences that code for the same CDR3. This chain joins TRBV2 and TRBJ1-6; TRBD1 matches at 9 bases. The CDR3 has 16 residues. Per the germline V gene, CDR1 is SNHLY and CDR2 is FYNNEI. The DNA of the CDR3 is TGTGCCAGCAGTGTAGGGACAGGGCACTCTAATTCCCCCCTCCACTTT. Residues: CASSVGTGHSNSPLHF. Together with reference TRBV2 and TRBJ1-6, the CDR3 gives the full variable domain: EPEVTQTPSHQVTQMGQEVILRCVPISNHLYFYWYRQILGQKVEFLVSFYNNEISEKSEIFDDQFSVERPDGSNFTLKIRSTKLEDSAMYFCASSVGTGHSNSPLHFGNGTRLTVT.

Worth noting for this clone: At one end the junction does not follow the germline gene, possibly because of a read error. The chain couples TRBV6-5 to TRBJ1-1; TRBD1 agrees at 7 bases. The CDR3 extends over 13 amino acids. Germline V CDR1 and CDR2: MNHEY, SVGAGI. The CDR3: CANSYSGGTEAFF. The CDR3 DNA follows: TGTGCCAACAGTTACTCAGGGGGCACTGAAGCTTTCTTT.

This chain links TRBV5-5 with TRBJ1-2; 9 positions match TRBD1. The junction had 6 bases not matched to a gene; V was cut back by 1 base and J by 8 bases. This CDR3 has 14 amino acids. Germline CDR1 reads SGHKS; CDR2 reads YYEKEE (reference sequence). CDR3 bases: TGTGCCAGCAGCTTGACAGGGGGCGAGAGGGGCTACACCTTC. This encodes CASSLTGGERGYTF.

The gene calls are TRBV18 and TRBJ2-2, with D unclear. The CDR3 has 14 amino acids. Germline V gene lookup returns CDR1 KGHSH and CDR2 LQKENI. Deletions cut 6 bases from V and 1 base from J, with 9 bases between. The CDR3 is CASSSYRNTGELFF. The CDR3 nucleotides are TGTGCCAGCTCCTCCTATAGGAACACCGGGGAGCTGTTTTTT.

This clone was seen once. CDR3 amino acids: CASSRAGSGANVLTF. CDR3 bases: TGTGCCAGCAGCCGAGCGGGCTCTGGGGCCAACGTCCTGACTTTC. The V call is TRBV27, the J call TRBJ2-6; D possibly corresponds to TRBD2 (6 bases). The V end lost 6 bases, the J end lost 0 bases, and 9 bases lay between the germline ends. CDR3 length equals 15 residues. Per the germline V gene, CDR1 is MNHEY and CDR2 is SMNVEV (reference sequence).

The V gene is TRBV10-3, the J gene TRBJ2-1; D might be TRBD2 (5 bases). V lost 1 base and J 6 bases, leaving 19 bases between the germline ends. CDR1 and CDR2 from the germline V gene are ENHRY and SYGVKD. The CDR3 runs to 17 residues. Here the CDR3 reads CAISELRVGDRSNEQFF. DNA for the CDR3: TGTGCCATCAGTGAGTTAAGGGTCGGGGATCGGAGCAATGAGCAGTTCTTC.

The chain has TRBV5-6 and TRBJ2-6, with 9 bases identical to TRBD1. This CDR3 has 18 amino acids. V lost 3 bases to trimming and J lost 0 bases; unmatched junction nucleotides: 7. Germline V gene sequence: CDR1 SGHDT, CDR2 YYEEEE. The CDR3 bases are TGTGCCAGCAGCTACGGACAGGGGCTAAGCTCTGGGGCCAACGTCCTGACTTTC. Its translation is CASSYGQGLSSGANVLTF.

V gene TRBV28 combines with J gene TRBJ2-5; D is undetermined. Between the trimmed V and J ends, which lost 5 bases and 1 base, there was a span of 8 bases. CDR3 length: 13 amino acids. Germline V lookup: CDR1 MDHEN, CDR2 SYDVKM. The CDR3 loop reads CASSPGSQETQYF. CDR3 nucleotide sequence: TGTGCCAGCAGTCCAGGATCCCAAGAGACCCAGTACTTC.

The rearrangement joins TRBV11-3 to TRBJ1-2; D gene unclear. Trimming shortened V by 0 bases and J by 0 bases, and 14 bases separated the two germline ends. The CDR3 is 17 residues long. Germline V gives CDR1 SGHNT, CDR2 YENEEA. CDR3 in DNA: TGTGCCAGCAGCTTAGAGTCCCGACTAAAAGCTAACTATGGCTACACCTTC. This sequence encodes CASSLESRLKANYGYTF.

V and J are TRBV5-4 and TRBJ2-5, with TRBD1 matching over 9 bases. J lost 5 bases, V lost 4 bases, and 9 bases had no gene match. The CDR3 loop spans 15 amino acids. Per the germline V gene, CDR1 is SGHNT and CDR2 is YYREEE (reference sequence). The CDR3 spells CASSEQGAPQETQYF. CDR3 sequence (DNA): TGTGCCAGCAGCGAACAGGGGGCGCCCCAGGAGACCCAGTACTTC.

This chain connects TRBV11-2 to TRBJ2-7; perhaps TRBD2 as D (7 bases). The V and J ends lost 0 bases and 2 bases respectively, with 11 bases between them. Germline values: CDR1 SGHAT, CDR2 FQNNGV. The CDR3 is 15 residues long. The CDR3 sequence is CASSLEQGGTYEQYF. The CDR3 DNA reads TGTGCCAGCAGCTTAGAACAGGGAGGGACCTACGAGCAGTACTTC.

The chain uses TRBV4-1 and TRBJ1-3, with D maybe TRBD1 (5 bases). The CDR3 totals 14 residues. V was clipped by 4 bases and J by 4 bases, with 11 bases between them. Looked up from germline, CDR1 is MGHRA and CDR2 is YSYEKL. CDR3 bases: TGCGCCAGCAGCCCGATGGGACTCGGAAACACCATATATTTT. It translates to CASSPMGLGNTIYF.